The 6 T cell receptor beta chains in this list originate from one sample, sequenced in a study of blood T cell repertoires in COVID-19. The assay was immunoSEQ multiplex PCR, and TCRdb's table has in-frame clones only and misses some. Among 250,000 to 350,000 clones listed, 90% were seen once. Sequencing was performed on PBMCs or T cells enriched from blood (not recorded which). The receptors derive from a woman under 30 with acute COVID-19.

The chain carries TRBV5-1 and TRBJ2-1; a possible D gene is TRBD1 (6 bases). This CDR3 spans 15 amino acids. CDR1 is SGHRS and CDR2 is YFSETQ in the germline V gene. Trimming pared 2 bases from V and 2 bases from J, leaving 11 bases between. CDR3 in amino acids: CASSFSTGAYNEQFF. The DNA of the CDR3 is TGCGCCAGCAGCTTCTCGACAGGTGCCTACAATGAGCAGTTCTTC.

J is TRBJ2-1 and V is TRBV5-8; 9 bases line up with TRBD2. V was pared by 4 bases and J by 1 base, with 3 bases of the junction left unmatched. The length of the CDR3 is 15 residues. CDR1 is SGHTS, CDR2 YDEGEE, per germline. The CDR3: CASSLSGRSYNEQFF. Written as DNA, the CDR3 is TGTGCCAGCAGCCTTAGCGGGAGATCCTACAATGAGCAGTTCTTC.

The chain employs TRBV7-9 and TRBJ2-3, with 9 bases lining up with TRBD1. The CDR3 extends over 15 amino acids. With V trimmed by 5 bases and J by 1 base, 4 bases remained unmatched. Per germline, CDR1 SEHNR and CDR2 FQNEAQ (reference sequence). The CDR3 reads CASSRGTGRTDTQYF. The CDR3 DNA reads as TGTGCCAGCAGCCGCGGGACAGGGCGCACAGATACGCAGTATTTT.

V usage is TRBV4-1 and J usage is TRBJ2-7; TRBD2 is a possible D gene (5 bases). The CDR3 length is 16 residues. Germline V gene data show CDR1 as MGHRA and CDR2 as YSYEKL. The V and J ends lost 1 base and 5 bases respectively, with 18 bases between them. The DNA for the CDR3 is TGCGCCAGCAGCCAAGCTCCCCAGACTATGATGGACGAGCAGTACTTC. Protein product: CASSQAPQTMMDEQYF.

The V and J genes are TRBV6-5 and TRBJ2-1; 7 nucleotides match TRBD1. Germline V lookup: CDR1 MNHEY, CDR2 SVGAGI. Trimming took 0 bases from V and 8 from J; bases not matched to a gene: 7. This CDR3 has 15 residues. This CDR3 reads CASSYSGQVTDEQFF. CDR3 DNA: TGTGCCAGCAGTTACTCCGGACAGGTCACGGATGAGCAGTTCTTC.

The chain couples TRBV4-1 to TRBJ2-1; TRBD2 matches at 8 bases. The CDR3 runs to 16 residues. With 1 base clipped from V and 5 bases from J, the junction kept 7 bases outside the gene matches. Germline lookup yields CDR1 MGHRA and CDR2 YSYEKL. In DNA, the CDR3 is TGCGCCAGCAGCCAAGTACCTAGCGGGCCCAACAATGAGCAGTTCTTC. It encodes CASSQVPSGPNNEQFF.